The 20 T cell receptor beta chains reported below all come from one sample, sequenced in a study of blood T cell repertoires in COVID-19. Libraries were prepared by immunoSEQ multiplex PCR; TCRdb keeps only in-frame clonotypes and omits some of them. The sample consists of 90,000 to 110,000 clones, roughly 85% of them appearing once. The sample was peripheral blood. The receptor source for this set is a woman between 55 and 75 years old with acute or convalescent COVID-19.

J is TRBJ1-4 and V is TRBV5-1; D perhaps matches TRBD1 (6 bases). Trimming took off 5 bases at V and 2 bases at J, with 13 bases between the two ends. The CDR3 consists of 15 residues. Germline CDR1 is SGHRS and CDR2 is YFSETQ. Written as DNA, the CDR3 is TGCGCCAGCAGTTCTCAGGGGTCCACTAATGAAAAACTGTTTTTT. Its protein is CASSSQGSTNEKLFF. The full variable domain, completed using reference TRBV5-1 and TRBJ1-4, is KAGVTQTPRYLIKTRGQQVTLSCSPISGHRSVSWYQQTPGQGLQFLFEYFSETQRNKGNFPGRFSGRQFSNSRSEMNVSTLELGDSALYLCASSSQGSTNEKLFFGSGTQLSVL.

This clone was counted a single time. The V call is TRBV29-1, the J call TRBJ2-1; the D is unclear. The V end was cut by 3 bases, the J end by 2 bases, with 11 bases between. Germline V gene sequence: CDR1 SQVTM, CDR2 ANQGSEA. The CDR3 covers 14 residues. The CDR3 DNA is TGCAGCGTTGATCCGCAACTCACCTACAATGAGCAGTTCTTC. It translates to CSVDPQLTYNEQFF.

V is TRBV27 and J is TRBJ1-5; 8 nucleotides line up with TRBD1. The CDR3 is made up of 14 amino acids. Germline CDR1 and CDR2: MNHEY and SMNVEV (reference sequence). The V and J ends lost 2 bases and 7 bases, in that order; junction bases with no gene match: 4. As DNA, the CDR3 is TGTGCCAGCAGTTTAACAGGGGGAGGACAGCCCCAGCATTTT. Protein sequence: CASSLTGGGQPQHF.

This chain connects TRBV27 to TRBJ1-2, with TRBD1 matching over 10 bases. Trimming at V came to 5 bases and at J to 2 bases, leaving 2 bases not matched to a gene. Germline-derived CDR1 and CDR2 are MNHEY and SMNVEV (reference sequence). This CDR3 comprises 14 residues. CDR3 DNA sequence: TGTGCCAGCAGTCGACAGGGGGCGAACTATGGCTACACCTTC. This codes for CASSRQGANYGYTF.

The rearrangement uses TRBV18 and TRBJ1-5; TRBD1 matches at 8 bases. Germline V gene sequence: CDR1 KGHSH, CDR2 LQKENI. The CDR3 contains 14 residues. J gave up 9 bases and V 6 bases, and 10 bases lay outside the gene matches. CDR3: CASSPGTGRAPQHF. The CDR3 region has the DNA TGTGCCAGCTCCCCCGGGACAGGCAGAGCGCCCCAGCATTTT. Full variable domain (remainder filled in from reference TRBV18 and TRBJ1-5): NAGVMQNPRHLVRRRGQEARLRCSPMKGHSHVYWYRQLPEEGLKFMVYLQKENIIDESGMPKERFSAEFPKEGPSILRIQQVVRGDSAAYFCASSPGTGRAPQHFGDGTRLSIL.

The chain carries TRBV20-1 and TRBJ1-5; 9 nucleotides align to TRBD1. V was clipped by 3 bases and J by 6 bases; unmatched bases: 6. The CDR3 length is 14 residues. From germline, CDR1 is DFQATT and CDR2 SNEGSKA (reference sequence). The CDR3 sequence: CSASQGQGFQPQHF. CDR3 nucleotides: TGCAGTGCTAGTCAGGGACAGGGTTTTCAGCCCCAGCATTTT.

This chain links TRBV7-3 with TRBJ2-1; possibly TRBD1 for D (6 bases). Trimming cost V 2 bases and J 4 bases, with 15 bases left between them. This CDR3 has 16 residues. Germline-derived CDR1 and CDR2 are SGHTA and FQGTGA. The CDR3 sequence is CASSLRPGTQYNEQFF. CDR3 in DNA: TGTGCCAGCAGCTTACGTCCCGGGACACAATACAATGAGCAGTTCTTC.

The V call is TRBV6-2 or TRBV6-3, the J call TRBJ2-3, with 9 bases lining up with TRBD2. V shed 2 bases and J 2 bases; nucleotides not matched to a gene: 5. The CDR3 is 16 residues long. Germline CDR1 and CDR2: MNHEY and SVGEGT. The CDR3 region is CASSYLAGGLTDTQYF. Written as DNA, the CDR3 is TGTGCCAGCAGTTACCTGGCGGGAGGGCTCACAGATACGCAGTATTTT.

V and J are TRBV5-1 and TRBJ2-3, with 7 bases fitting TRBD1. Germline values: CDR1 SGHRS, CDR2 YFSETQ. The J segment lost 0 bases and the V segment lost 2 bases, leaving 3 bases of the junction unmatched. This CDR3 comprises 15 residues. The CDR3 DNA sequence: TGCGCCAGCAGCTTTCAACAGGGGAGCACAGATACGCAGTATTTT. This encodes CASSFQQGSTDTQYF.

This clone was recorded only once. The rearrangement links TRBV2 to TRBJ1-2; D not certain. Germline loops: CDR1 SNHLY, CDR2 FYNNEI. The CDR3 runs to 13 residues. Trimming took off 6 bases at V and 3 bases at J, with 11 bases between the two ends. CDR3 nucleotides: TGTGCCAGCAGCGGTACAGTGGACTATGGCTACACCTTC. It translates to CASSGTVDYGYTF. Full variable domain (remainder filled in from reference TRBV2 and TRBJ1-2): EPEVTQTPSHQVTQMGQEVILRCVPISNHLYFYWYRQILGQKVEFLVSFYNNEISEKSEIFDDQFSVERPDGSNFTLKIRSTKLEDSAMYFCASSGTVDYGYTFGSGTRLTVV.

In this sample, this clone turned up a few times. This chain uses TRBV7-9 with TRBJ1-4; TRBD1 matches 9 bases. Germline V gene data show CDR1 as SEHNR and CDR2 as FQNEAQ (reference sequence). After removal of 5 bases from V and 6 bases from J, the junction contained 13 bases not matched to a gene. The CDR3 has 17 residues. The CDR3 protein is CASSHTRTDRGDEKLFF. In nucleotides, the CDR3 is TGTGCCAGCAGCCATACCCGTACCGACAGGGGGGATGAAAAACTGTTTTTT.

The J gene is TRBJ1-4, the V gene TRBV2; D remains unclear. Germline CDR1 SNHLY, CDR2 FYNNEI. V lost 5 bases and J 6 bases, leaving 7 bases between the germline ends. The CDR3 consists of 12 residues. DNA of the CDR3: TGTGCCAGCAGTTTTAATGATGAAAAACTGTTTTTT. It specifies CASSFNDEKLFF.

V usage is TRBV5-1 and J usage is TRBJ1-2, with 7 bases that match TRBD1. Unmatched junction bases numbered 21, after V lost 0 bases and J lost 4 bases. The germline CDR1 and CDR2 sequences are SGHRS and YFSETQ. The CDR3 runs 20 residues. The CDR3 DNA follows: TGCGCCAGCAGCTTGGACGTTCGGGGGACAGCCCCGAAAAGATCCTATGGCTACACCTTC. This codes for CASSLDVRGTAPKRSYGYTF. The variable domain in full, completed from reference TRBV5-1 and TRBJ1-2, reads KAGVTQTPRYLIKTRGQQVTLSCSPISGHRSVSWYQQTPGQGLQFLFEYFSETQRNKGNFPGRFSGRQFSNSRSEMNVSTLELGDSALYLCASSLDVRGTAPKRSYGYTFGSGTRLTVV.

The chain recombines TRBV21-1 with TRBJ2-7; the D segment call TRBD1 is taken from the table without a DNA check. TRBV21-1 is termed a pseudogene. The CDR3 is 18 amino acids. CDR3 amino acids: CASSALATWDRGFYEQYF. The CDR3 nucleotides read TGTGCCAGCAGCGCTTTGGCCACCTGGGACAGGGGATTCTACGAGCAGTACTTC.

The chain combines TRBV27 with TRBJ2-7; TRBD2 might be the D (5 bases). Germline lookup yields CDR1 MNHEY and CDR2 SMNVEV (reference sequence). This CDR3 has 15 residues. The V end was cut by 2 bases, the J end by 5 bases, with 16 bases between. CDR3 nucleotide sequence: TGTGCCAGCAGTTTAATTTCCCTTACGGGGAACGAGCAGTACTTC. This encodes CASSLISLTGNEQYF.

In nucleotides, the CDR3 is TGTGCCAGCAGCCAACGAGGAATAGGTTCTGAGCAGTTCTTC. It codes for CASSQRGIGSEQFF. The V and J genes are TRBV3-1 (or the pseudogene TRBV3-2) and TRBJ2-1; the D is unclear. Germline loops: CDR1 LGHDT, CDR2 YNNKEL (reference sequence). CDR3 length equals 14 residues. With 2 bases removed from V and 9 bases from J, the gap between germline ends came to 14 bases.

This clone showed up many times. This chain connects TRBV5-8 to TRBJ2-1; 12 nucleotides match TRBD1. The germline V gene has CDR1 SGHTS and CDR2 YDEGEE. V lost 3 bases and J lost 10; bases outside the gene matches: 8. The CDR3 length is 15 residues. The CDR3 region has the DNA TGTGCCAGCAGCTGGGGAAAAGGGACAGGGGGCGAGCAGTTCTTC. It translates to CASSWGKGTGGEQFF.

The V and J genes are TRBV5-5 and TRBJ1-2; D uncertain. The V gene lost 4 bases and the J gene lost 4 bases, with 17 bases spanning the gap. CDR3 length: 15 residues. Looked up from germline, CDR1 is SGHKS and CDR2 is YYEKEE (reference sequence). CDR3 residues: CASSRVANSPYGYTF. Here the CDR3 DNA reads TGTGCCAGCAGCCGGGTCGCTAACTCCCCCTATGGCTACACCTTC.

The V and J genes are TRBV28 and TRBJ2-7, with TRBD2 identical over 8 bases. The germline gives CDR1 MDHEN, CDR2 SYDVKM. CDR3 size: 14 residues. Germline trimming cut 6 bases from V and 1 base from J; bases unmatched to any gene: 5. The CDR3 is CASRGAGGSYEQYF. The CDR3 DNA follows: TGTGCCAGCAGGGGGGCGGGAGGTTCCTACGAGCAGTACTTC.

This clone was found once. This chain uses TRBV10-3 with TRBJ2-7; D is possibly TRBD2 (5 bases). Per germline, CDR1 ENHRY and CDR2 SYGVKD. There are 12 residues in the CDR3. Trimming stripped 10 bases from V and 0 bases from J, with 10 bases between. In DNA, the CDR3 is TGTGCCAACGGGAAGAGCTCCTACGAGCAGTACTTC. This encodes CANGKSSYEQYF.